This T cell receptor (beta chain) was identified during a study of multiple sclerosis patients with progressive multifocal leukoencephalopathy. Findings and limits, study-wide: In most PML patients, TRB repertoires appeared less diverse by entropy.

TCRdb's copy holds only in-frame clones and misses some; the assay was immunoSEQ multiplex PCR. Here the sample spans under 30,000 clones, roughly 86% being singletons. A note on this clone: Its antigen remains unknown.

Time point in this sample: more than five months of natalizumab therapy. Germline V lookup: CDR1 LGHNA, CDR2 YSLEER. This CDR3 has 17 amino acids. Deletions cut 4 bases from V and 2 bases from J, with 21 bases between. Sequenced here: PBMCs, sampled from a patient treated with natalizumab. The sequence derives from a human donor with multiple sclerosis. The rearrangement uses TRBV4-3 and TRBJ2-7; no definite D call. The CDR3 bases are TGCGCCAGCAGCCGACACCGCGACAAGAGTCCTACCTACGAGCAGTACTTC. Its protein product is CASSRHRDKSPTYEQYF.